The 22 T cell receptor beta chains listed next were all sequenced from one sample in a study of T cells in Graves' hyperthyroidism and ophthalmopathy. Amplified TCR beta CDR3 regions derived from RNA transcripts. The HTBI set primed first-round TCR CDR3 RT-PCR. TCRdb itself ran the multiplex PCR reads through MiXCR, one entry per CDR3 protein. The table shows 460,000 or so distinct CDR3 sequences, with roughly 14% occurring only once. Sequenced sample: blood. Receptor source: a woman aged 18 to 35 with Graves' hyperthyroidism.

This clonotype has ten or more counts. The chain combines TRBV30 with TRBJ2-4, with TRBD2 matching over 7 bases. CDR1 and CDR2 from the germline V gene are GTSNPN and SVGIG (reference sequence). This CDR3 has 14 residues. J lost 8 bases, V lost 2 bases, and 9 bases had no gene match. CDR3 DNA sequence: TGTGCCTGGAGTCGAGCGGGACCAGGAGACATTCAGTACTTC. Amino acid sequence: CAWSRAGPGDIQYF.

This clonotype was seen ten or more times. The rearrangement joins TRBV7-3 to TRBJ2-2; 8 bases line up with TRBD1. This CDR3 is built from 15 residues. Germline values: CDR1 SGHTA, CDR2 FQGTGA. The V segment lost 3 bases and the J segment 1 base; nucleotides outside the gene matches: 1. The CDR3 here is CASSFGQGNTGELFF. CDR3 DNA sequence: TGTGCCAGCAGCTTTGGACAGGGGAACACCGGGGAGCTGTTTTTT.

This clonotype was detected ten times or more. The rearrangement uses TRBV12-3 or TRBV12-4 and TRBJ1-5; a weak D match, TRBD1 (5 bases). V gave up 10 bases and J gave up 6 bases, with 19 bases separating them. CDR3 length equals 14 residues. CDR3 DNA: TGTGCCACCAGCGTGGGGGTGGTTAGTCAGCCCCAGCATTTT. This gives the protein CATSVGVVSQPQHF.

This clonotype was seen repeatedly, ten times or more. J is TRBJ2-7 and V is TRBV20-1; 12 bases map to TRBD2. Germline V CDR1 and CDR2: DFQATT, SNEGSKA (reference sequence). The ends lost 1 base at V and 3 bases at J; junction bases unmatched: 7. This CDR3 is 16 amino acids long. CDR3 nucleotides: TGCAGTGCTAGAGGCCCTAGCGGGAGGGCCAGCTACGAGCAGTACTTC. This sequence encodes CSARGPSGRASYEQYF.

This clonotype was observed at least ten times. The gene calls are TRBV2 and TRBJ2-7; TRBD2 matches 12 bases. The CDR3 loop spans 16 amino acids. V lost 1 base to trimming and J lost 0 bases; unmatched junction nucleotides: 1. Germline V gene lookup returns CDR1 SNHLY and CDR2 FYNNEI. Here the CDR3 reads CASSEGLAGDSYEQYV. CDR3 nucleotide sequence: TGTGCCAGCAGTGAAGGACTAGCGGGAGACTCCTACGAGCAGTACGTC.

This clonotype appeared many times. This chain connects TRBV6-5 to TRBJ1-2, with 8 bases lining up with TRBD1. In germline, CDR1 is MNHEY, CDR2 SVGAGI. This CDR3 comprises 14 residues. J lost 4 bases, V lost 2 bases, and 3 bases had no gene match. DNA of the CDR3: TGTGCCAGCAGTTACCAGGGGGCGGGCTATGGCTACACCTTC. Protein sequence: CASSYQGAGYGYTF.

The chain uses TRBV30 and TRBJ2-2, with TRBD1 matching 7 bases. Germline values: CDR1 GTSNPN, CDR2 SVGIG (reference sequence). The junction had 4 bases not matched to a gene; V was cut back by 3 bases and J by 6 bases. The CDR3 has 13 amino acids. CDR3 nucleotides: TGTGCCTGGAGGGCACAGGGGCCCGGGGAGCTGTTTTTT. Protein product: CAWRAQGPGELFF.

The chain is built from TRBV5-1 and TRBJ2-7, with D maybe TRBD1 (5 bases). Germline V gives CDR1 SGHRS, CDR2 YFSETQ. The CDR3 length is 14 residues. V shed 4 bases and J shed 2 bases, with 13 bases lying between them. CDR3 in DNA: TGCGCCAGCAGCCCCAGACAGAGTACCTACGAGCAGTACTTC. Translation gives CASSPRQSTYEQYF. The whole variable domain, remainder taken from reference TRBV5-1 and TRBJ2-7, is KAGVTQTPRYLIKTRGQQVTLSCSPISGHRSVSWYQQTPGQGLQFLFEYFSETQRNKGNFPGRFSGRQFSNSRSEMNVSTLELGDSALYLCASSPRQSTYEQYFGPGTRLTVT.

Note on this clonotype: Given a much more abundant clone one base away, this may be a read error. The CDR3 DNA sequence: TGCAGTGCTCGACTAGCGGGGTCCACAGATACGCAGTATTTT. As protein: CSARLAGSTDTQYF. The chain couples TRBV20-1 to TRBJ2-3; TRBD2 aligns across 11 bases. Trimming took 5 bases from V and 2 from J; bases not matched to a gene: 3. There are 14 residues in the CDR3. CDR1 DFQATT and CDR2 SNEGSKA come from the germline V gene (reference sequence).

This clonotype has ten or more counts. V is TRBV20-1 and J is TRBJ2-6; D could derive from TRBD1 or TRBD2 (5 bases each). Germline V lookup: CDR1 DFQATT, CDR2 SNEGSKA (reference sequence). V was pared by 1 base and J by 1 base, with 14 bases between. This CDR3 comprises 17 residues. CDR3 in DNA: TGCAGTGCTAGAGTAAGGGACGGTGTGTCTGGGGCCAACGTCCTGACTTTC. Amino acid sequence: CSARVRDGVSGANVLTF.

This clonotype was recorded at least ten times. The chain links TRBV11-2 to TRBJ2-7; 9 positions match TRBD1. The V gene's germline CDR1 is SGHAT and CDR2 FQNNGV. Unmatched junction bases numbered 10, after V lost 4 bases and J lost 6 bases. The CDR3 has 15 residues. CDR3 nucleotide sequence: TGTGCCAGCAGCTCATCATGGGACAGGGTGGGCGAGCAGTACTTC. Amino acid sequence: CASSSSWDRVGEQYF.

There are many counts of this clonotype. J is TRBJ1-5 and V is TRBV7-8, with D perhaps TRBD1 (6 bases). This CDR3 region has 17 residues. V lost 3 bases and J 6 bases, leaving 21 bases between the germline ends. CDR1 and CDR2 (germline): SGHVS, FQNEAQ. The CDR3 is CASSFSGRGAVIQPQHF. CDR3 in DNA: TGTGCCAGCAGCTTTAGTGGGCGGGGGGCAGTGATTCAGCCCCAGCATTTT.

There are many counts of this clonotype. The chain is built from TRBV19 and TRBJ1-1; maybe TRBD1 (6 bases). Trimming cost V 7 bases and J 3 bases, with 15 bases left between them. The CDR3 is made up of 14 amino acids. The germline V gene has CDR1 LNHDA and CDR2 SQIVND (reference sequence). CDR3 bases: TGTGCCAGTAAGGCTGACAGGCCCTACACTGAAGCTTTCTTT. It specifies CASKADRPYTEAFF. Filled out from reference TRBV19 and TRBJ1-1, the complete variable domain reads DGGITQSPKYLFRKEGQNVTLSCEQNLNHDAMYWYRQDPGQGLRLIYYSQIVNDFQKGDIAEGYSVSREKKESFPLTVTSAQKNPTAFYLCASKADRPYTEAFFGQGTRLTVV.

This clonotype has only a few counts. This sequence joins TRBV6-1 and TRBJ2-1; weak D call: TRBD2 (6 bases). The V and J ends lost 2 bases and 8 bases respectively, with 10 bases between them. The CDR3 spans 13 residues. The germline gives CDR1 MNHNS, CDR2 SASEGT. CDR3 residues: CASSEIGGDEQFF. CDR3 DNA sequence: TGTGCCAGCAGTGAAATCGGGGGAGATGAGCAGTTCTTC.

V is TRBV13 and J is TRBJ1-1; no clear D gene. Trimming took off 1 base at V and 1 base at J, with 10 bases between the two ends. The CDR3 is 15 residues long. The germline gives CDR1 PRHDT, CDR2 FYEKMQ (reference sequence). CDR3 bases: TGTGCCAGCAGCTTAGCACCGCGAGCGAACACTGAAGCTTTCTTT. As protein: CASSLAPRANTEAFF.

The chain couples TRBV30 to TRBJ1-2; 7 nucleotides line up with TRBD1. V shed 7 bases and J 4 bases; nucleotides not matched to a gene: 9. The CDR3 has 13 residues. Germline V gives CDR1 GTSNPN, CDR2 SVGIG (reference sequence). For the CDR3, the DNA is TGTGCCTTGTTGGACAGGACGGGCTATGGCTACACCTTC. It encodes CALLDRTGYGYTF.

This clonotype was seen many times. This rearrangement joins TRBV7-2 to TRBJ2-5, with D perhaps assigned TRBD1 or TRBD2 (6 bases each). The V end was cut by 9 bases, the J end by 5 bases, with 16 bases between. CDR1 SGHTA and CDR2 FQGNSA come from the germline V gene. The CDR3 loop spans 13 amino acids. This CDR3 reads CARRGQASETQYF. CDR3 bases: TGTGCCAGACGGGGGCAAGCATCCGAGACCCAGTACTTC.

This clonotype came up many times. The chain joins TRBV10-3 to TRBJ1-2; D may be TRBD1 (6 bases). Germline lookup yields CDR1 ENHRY and CDR2 SYGVKD. The ends were cut back, 11 bases at V and 4 bases at J, with 17 bases in the middle. The CDR3 runs to 13 residues. CDR3 in DNA: TGTGCCTCAAGGACAGCGCAAACCTATGGCTACACCTTC. Residues: CASRTAQTYGYTF.

This clonotype was detected ten times or more. J is TRBJ2-1 and V is TRBV6-2 or TRBV6-3; a weak D match, TRBD2 (7 bases). Trimming cost V 0 bases and J 9 bases, with 12 bases left between them. This CDR3 spans 14 amino acids. The germline CDR1 and CDR2 sequences are MNHEY and SVGEGT. The CDR3 spells CASSYSRGGGEQFF. CDR3 nucleotide sequence: TGTGCCAGCAGTTACTCGAGGGGGGGCGGTGAGCAGTTCTTC.

This clonotype was recorded at least ten times. The chain combines TRBV11-2 with TRBJ1-5; tentative D call: TRBD1 (6 bases). With 5 bases removed from V and 2 bases from J, the gap between germline ends came to 10 bases. Germline values: CDR1 SGHAT, CDR2 FQNNGV. The CDR3 runs 14 residues. CDR3 sequence reads: CASSGPGGNQPQHF. The CDR3, as DNA: TGTGCCAGCAGCGGTCCAGGGGGCAATCAGCCCCAGCATTTT.

This clonotype was found many times. The V and J genes are TRBV19 and TRBJ2-1; TRBD2 aligns across 10 bases. The CDR3 is 15 residues long. The J segment lost 3 bases and the V segment lost 1 base, leaving 0 bases of the junction unmatched. Germline V lookup: CDR1 LNHDA, CDR2 SQIVND (reference sequence). As DNA, the CDR3 is TGTGCCAGTAGTATAGCTAGCGGGAGCTACAATGAGCAGTTCTTC. This encodes CASSIASGSYNEQFF.

V gene TRBV7-3 combines with J gene TRBJ2-3; 8 bases fit TRBD2. From germline, CDR1 is SGHTA and CDR2 FQGTGA. This CDR3 comprises 15 residues. V gave up 4 bases and J gave up 6 bases; unmatched junction bases: 9. The CDR3 DNA is TGTGCCAGCAGCTCCTCGGGAGGGGCAGTGGATACGCAGTATTTT. Residues: CASSSSGGAVDTQYF. The whole variable domain, remainder taken from reference TRBV7-3 and TRBJ2-3, is GAGVSQTPSNKVTEKGKYVELRCDPISGHTALYWYRQSLGQGPEFLIYFQGTGAADDSGLPNDRFFAVRPEGSVSTLKIQRTERGDSAVYLCASSSSGGAVDTQYFGPGTRLTVL.